These 27 T cell receptor beta chains came from one sample sequenced in a study of molecular identifiers for immune sequencing clone quantification. TCRdb reprocessed the PCR reads with MiXCR, giving one entry per CDR3 protein. Of under 350,000 distinct CDR3 sequences in the sample, 24% are singletons; the top ten hold about 0.74%. The sequencing input was naive CD8+ T cells from blood, with Jurkat cell RNA spiked in. Regarding subset: FACS-sorted CD8+CD4-CCR7+CD45RA+ naive T cells. Every receptor here comes from a human donor in good health. Some libraries in this study had Jurkat cell RNA spiked in.

This clonotype was observed a handful of times. The chain recombines TRBV4-1 with TRBJ1-2; no reliable D call. Germline lookup yields CDR1 MGHRA and CDR2 YSYEKL. The CDR3 covers 14 residues. The V end was cut by 4 bases, the J end by 7 bases, with 16 bases between. The DNA for the CDR3 is TGCGCCAGCAGCCCCCGTGGCGGGGTGGTTGGCTACACCTTC. Its translation is CASSPRGGVVGYTF.

In this sample, this clonotype turned up a few times. The CDR3 spells CASSEGRDLSSYEQYF. The CDR3 bases are TGTGCCAGCAGCGAGGGCCGGGACTTAAGCTCCTACGAGCAGTACTTC. This chain links TRBV7-8 with TRBJ2-7; perhaps TRBD2 as D (6 bases). Germline V gene sequence: CDR1 SGHVS, CDR2 FQNEAQ. This CDR3 has 16 amino acids. Trimming removed 5 bases from V and 0 bases from J, with 17 bases in between.

This clonotype was seen ten or more times. This rearrangement joins TRBV7-8 to TRBJ2-4; D call uncertain. There are 16 residues in the CDR3. The V gene lost 1 base and the J gene lost 1 base, with 11 bases spanning the gap. Looked up from germline, CDR1 is SGHVS and CDR2 is FQNEAQ. In nucleotides, the CDR3 is TGTGCCAGCAGCTTAGGACCAAGCGAGGCCAAAAACATTCAGTACTTC. Translating gives CASSLGPSEAKNIQYF.

This clonotype was recorded at least ten times. V and J are TRBV5-6 and TRBJ2-7; D call uncertain. In germline, CDR1 is SGHDT, CDR2 YYEEEE. The V gene lost 0 bases and the J gene lost 0 bases, with 7 bases spanning the gap. The CDR3 runs 14 residues. The CDR3 loop reads CASSLEVNSYEQYF. CDR3 DNA: TGTGCCAGCAGCTTGGAGGTGAACTCCTACGAGCAGTACTTC.

With respect to this clonotype: The junction shows a germline mismatch at one end, possibly a read error. The chain recombines TRBV9 with TRBJ2-7; 7 positions match TRBD2. Germline CDR1 reads SGDLS; CDR2 reads YYNGEE. The CDR3 is 15 amino acids. CDR3 sequence reads: CAGSGTGTIFHEQYF. The CDR3 region has the DNA TGTGCCGGCAGCGGAACCGGGACTATTTTCCACGAGCAGTACTTC.

In this sample, this clonotype turned up many times. A read error may produce the germline difference seen at one junction end. CDR3 nucleotides: TGTGCCAGCAGCCAAGACAGCCTCTCCTACGAGCAGTACTTC. Residues: CASSQDSLSYEQYF. V gene TRBV4-1 combines with J gene TRBJ2-7; D might be TRBD1 (5 bases). The CDR3 is 14 amino acids. Germline CDR1 reads MGHRA; CDR2 reads YSYEKL.

This clonotype was counted only a few times. The gene calls are TRBV4-1 and TRBJ2-1; possible D gene TRBD2, 6 bases. CDR3 length equals 14 residues. V lost 0 bases and J lost 5, with 8 bases in between. Germline V gene sequence: CDR1 MGHRA, CDR2 YSYEKL. The CDR3 nucleotides are TGCGCCAGCAGCCAAGACGGGAGCAACAATGAGCAGTTCTTC. Translation: CASSQDGSNNEQFF.

Many counts were recorded for this clonotype. The chain recombines TRBV7-8 with TRBJ2-3; weak D call: TRBD2 (7 bases). Germline V gene sequence: CDR1 SGHVS, CDR2 FQNEAQ. CDR3 size: 15 residues. V was clipped by 0 bases and J by 5 bases, with 12 bases between them. The CDR3 DNA follows: TGTGCCAGCAGCTTAGCGGGGGGGCAGGGAGATACGCAGTATTTT. This codes for CASSLAGGQGDTQYF.

The V call is TRBV28, the J call TRBJ2-1; TRBD1 or TRBD2 may be the D gene (5 bases each). CDR3 length: 15 amino acids. Germline V lookup: CDR1 MDHEN, CDR2 SYDVKM. Trimming removed 7 bases at V and 2 bases at J, with 15 bases between. CDR3 nucleotide sequence: TGTGCCAGCAAGGACGGGACCCCCCCCTACAATGAGCAGTTCTTC. Its protein product is CASKDGTPPYNEQFF.

This clonotype has just a few counts. This chain links TRBV5-5 with TRBJ2-3; possibly TRBD1 for D (5 bases). Germline CDR1 is SGHKS and CDR2 is YYEKEE (reference sequence). V lost 3 bases and J 2 bases, leaving 16 bases between the germline ends. The CDR3 is 16 residues long. The CDR3 sequence: CASSSQRQRSTDTQYF. The CDR3 DNA sequence: TGTGCCAGCAGCTCACAAAGACAGAGATCCACAGATACGCAGTATTTT.

The count of this clonotype is one. A much larger clone is a single base away; this may be a read error. The chain recombines TRBV4-2 with TRBJ1-3; weak D call: TRBD1 (6 bases). Trimming shortened V by 8 bases and J by 0 bases, and 11 bases separated the two germline ends. The CDR3 length is 14 residues. Germline CDR1 and CDR2: LGHNA and YNFKEQ. The CDR3 coding sequence is TGTGCCAGCGGCGGGGGCGACTCTGGAAACACCATATATTTT. Protein product: CASGGGDSGNTIYF.

The chain couples TRBV3-1 to TRBJ2-7; D possibly corresponds to TRBD2 (5 bases). CDR1 and CDR2 (germline): LGHDT, YNNKEL (reference sequence). Trimming shortened V by 4 bases and J by 0 bases, and 13 bases separated the two germline ends. CDR3 size: 15 residues. The CDR3 loop reads CASSPGLGASYEQYF. DNA of the CDR3: TGTGCCAGCAGCCCCGGACTCGGCGCCTCCTACGAGCAGTACTTC.

This clonotype was picked up many times. The rearrangement uses TRBV9 and TRBJ2-3; no definite D call. Germline CDR1 SGDLS, CDR2 YYNGEE. V was cut by 3 bases and J by 2 bases, with 4 bases left in between. The length of the CDR3 is 12 residues. CDR3 sequence (DNA): TGTGCCAGCAGCGCCAACACAGATACGCAGTATTTT. It yields the protein CASSANTDTQYF. Together with reference TRBV9 and TRBJ2-3, the CDR3 gives the full variable domain: DSGVTQTPKHLITATGQRVTLRCSPRSGDLSVYWYQQSLDQGLQFLIQYYNGEERAKGNILERFSAQQFPDLHSELNLSSLELGDSALYFCASSANTDTQYFGPGTRLTVL.

This clonotype was counted many times. The V gene is TRBV7-2, the J gene TRBJ2-7; perhaps TRBD2 as D (5 bases). CDR3 length: 15 amino acids. Between the trimmed V and J ends, which lost 4 bases and 3 bases, there was a span of 16 bases. Germline V gene data show CDR1 as SGHTA and CDR2 as FQGNSA. The CDR3 nucleotides are TGTGCCAGCAGCTCGCACCGGGATTTTAACTACGAGCAGTACTTC. Translated, it gives CASSSHRDFNYEQYF.

This chain links TRBV6-2 or TRBV6-3 with TRBJ2-7; maybe TRBD2 (5 bases). Germline-derived CDR1 and CDR2 are MNHEY and SVGEGT. The CDR3 covers 15 residues. Trimming pared 6 bases from V and 1 base from J, leaving 16 bases between. The CDR3 here is CASRDLGRDSYEQYF. The CDR3 coding sequence is TGTGCCAGCAGGGACTTAGGACGGGATTCCTACGAGCAGTACTTC.

This clonotype was recorded at least ten times. The rearrangement joins TRBV7-2 to TRBJ2-7; maybe TRBD1 (6 bases). Germline V gives CDR1 SGHTA, CDR2 FQGNSA. Trimming took 2 bases from V and 3 from J, leaving 14 bases between them. This CDR3 has 15 amino acids. The CDR3 is CASSLLGDTHYEQYF. Here the CDR3 DNA reads TGTGCCAGCAGCTTACTCGGGGACACTCACTACGAGCAGTACTTC.

This clonotype was observed a handful of times. This clone may be a read error of a much larger clone one base away. The genes are TRBV28 and TRBJ2-5, with 8 bases identical to TRBD1. CDR3 length equals 14 residues. Germline V gives CDR1 MDHEN, CDR2 SYDVKM. The CDR3 region is CTSSSTGGLETQYF. DNA for the CDR3: TGTACCAGCAGTTCCACAGGGGGGCTGGAGACCCAGTACTTC.

This clonotype has at least ten counts. The chain employs TRBV6-5 and TRBJ1-1; D might be TRBD1 (6 bases). The CDR3 totals 14 residues. V lost 8 bases to trimming and J lost 0 bases, with 13 bases between them. The germline gives CDR1 MNHEY, CDR2 SVGAGI. This CDR3 is CASLGGGLNTEAFF. The CDR3 nucleotides read TGTGCCAGCCTCGGGGGGGGGCTGAACACTGAAGCTTTCTTT.

Note on this clonotype: This may arise from a read error, as a much more abundant clone is one base away. The V gene is TRBV6-5, the J gene TRBJ2-1, with TRBD1 matching over 8 bases. Germline-derived CDR1 and CDR2 are MNHEY and SVGAGI. The V and J ends lost 6 bases and 0 bases, in that order; junction bases with no gene match: 7. This CDR3 is built from 16 residues. DNA for the CDR3: TGTGCCAGCAGCGTCAACAGGGGGAGCTCCTACAATGAGCAGTTCTTC. It codes for CASSVNRGSSYNEQFF.

This clonotype was detected only a few times. This chain links TRBV4-1 with TRBJ1-5; no firm D call. Germline V lookup: CDR1 MGHRA, CDR2 YSYEKL. Trimming removed 5 bases from V and 0 bases from J, with 14 bases in between. CDR3 length: 16 residues. The CDR3 DNA follows: TGCGCCAGCAGCTCCGTTTCGGGGTTTAGCAATCAGCCCCAGCATTTT. Translating it yields CASSSVSGFSNQPQHF.

This clonotype has a count of ten or more. CDR3 DNA sequence: TGCGCCAGCAGCCCTGGGGGCCGGAACACCGGGGAGCTGTTTTTT. It encodes CASSPGGRNTGELFF. The chain carries TRBV4-3 and TRBJ2-2; the D gene is possibly TRBD1 (6 bases). Germline V lookup: CDR1 LGHNA, CDR2 YSLEER. The CDR3 covers 15 residues. Trimming left V 4 bases short and J 1 base short, with 10 bases between.

This clonotype was seen at least ten times. The J gene is TRBJ1-1, the V gene TRBV29-1; TRBD1 matches at 8 bases. Germline-derived CDR1 and CDR2 are SQVTM and ANQGSEA. After removal of 6 bases from V and 3 bases from J, the junction contained 6 bases not matched to a gene. This CDR3 is built from 13 residues. This chain's CDR3 is CSVEDRVYTEAFF. The CDR3, as DNA: TGCAGCGTAGAGGACAGGGTCTACACTGAAGCTTTCTTT.

The rearrangement links TRBV6-2 or TRBV6-3 to TRBJ2-5; no firm D call. Germline lookup yields CDR1 MNHEY and CDR2 SVGEGT. The V and J ends lost 0 bases and 2 bases respectively, with 10 bases between them. The length of the CDR3 is 15 residues. The CDR3 spells CASSYSARQQETQYF. The CDR3 nucleotides read TGTGCCAGCAGTTACTCGGCCAGACAACAAGAGACCCAGTACTTC.

V gene TRBV6-2 or TRBV6-3 combines with J gene TRBJ2-3; the D is unclear. Germline loops: CDR1 MNHEY, CDR2 SVGEGT. V lost 1 base, J lost 5 bases, and 16 bases lay in between. The CDR3 consists of 16 residues. The CDR3 region has the DNA TGTGCCAGCAGTTACTTTAGGACGGAGCCCTTAGATACGCAGTATTTT. It encodes CASSYFRTEPLDTQYF.

This clonotype was recorded many times. The rearrangement links TRBV6-2 or TRBV6-3 to TRBJ2-7; D remains ambiguous. V was pared by 4 bases and J by 5 bases, with 3 bases between. The CDR3 extends over 10 amino acids. Germline V gene data show CDR1 as MNHEY and CDR2 as SVGEGT. DNA for the CDR3: TGTGCCAGCAGTTCCCACGAGCAGTACTTC. This sequence encodes CASSSHEQYF.

The chain recombines TRBV20-1 with TRBJ2-7; 11 bases align to TRBD1. The length of the CDR3 is 13 residues. V lost 5 bases to trimming and J lost 7 bases; unmatched junction nucleotides: 7. CDR1 is DFQATT and CDR2 is SNEGSKA in the germline V gene (reference sequence). CDR3 sequence reads: CSAADRGQFEQYF. The CDR3 DNA sequence: TGCAGTGCTGCGGACAGGGGGCAATTTGAGCAGTACTTC.

This clonotype was counted a few times. V and J are TRBV4-1 and TRBJ2-6, with D possibly TRBD1 on 6 matching bases. Trimming stripped 4 bases from V and 3 bases from J, with 13 bases between. The CDR3 spans 16 residues. Looked up from germline, CDR1 is MGHRA and CDR2 is YSYEKL. The CDR3 DNA follows: TGCGCCAGCAGCCCTACAGGGTACGGTGGGGCCAACGTCCTGACTTTC. This gives the protein CASSPTGYGGANVLTF.